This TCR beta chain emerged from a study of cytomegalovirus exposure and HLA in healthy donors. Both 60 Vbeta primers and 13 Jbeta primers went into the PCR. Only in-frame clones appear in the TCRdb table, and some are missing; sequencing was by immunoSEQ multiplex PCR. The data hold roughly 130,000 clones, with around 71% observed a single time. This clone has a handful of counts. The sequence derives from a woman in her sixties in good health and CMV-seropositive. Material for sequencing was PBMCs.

The CDR3 reads CASETVATNEKLFF. The CDR3, as DNA: TGTGCCAGTGAGACAGTTGCAACTAATGAAAAACTGTTTTTT. V and J are TRBV6-5 and TRBJ1-4; possible D gene TRBD1, 5 bases. Trimming left V 9 bases short and J 0 bases short, with 11 bases between. The germline V gene has CDR1 MNHEY and CDR2 SVGAGI. The CDR3 covers 14 residues.